A single sample gave rise to the 15 T cell receptor beta chains below, sequenced in a study of blood T cell repertoires in COVID-19. The assay was immunoSEQ multiplex PCR, and TCRdb's table has in-frame clones only and misses some. The sample lists hundreds of thousands of clones, around 88% seen once, with over 1.3% in the top ten. Sequenced: peripheral blood. The receptors stem from a man older than 75 with acute or convalescent COVID-19.

The chain links TRBV28 to TRBJ1-1; 11 nucleotides match TRBD1. V lost 3 bases to trimming and J lost 3 bases; unmatched junction nucleotides: 6. The germline V gene has CDR1 MDHEN and CDR2 SYDVKM. There are 16 residues in the CDR3. The CDR3 region is CASSFPDRGHYTEAFF. In DNA, the CDR3 is TGTGCCAGCAGTTTCCCGGACAGGGGGCATTACACTGAAGCTTTCTTT. The full variable domain, rest sourced from reference TRBV28 and TRBJ1-1, is DVKVTQSSRYLVKRTGEKVFLECVQDMDHENMFWYRQDPGLGLRLIYFSYDVKMKEKGDIPEGYSVSREKKERFSLILESASTNQTSMYLCASSFPDRGHYTEAFFGQGTRLTVV.

V and J are TRBV29-1 and TRBJ1-6; D is uncertain. Trimming shortened V by 5 bases and J by 7 bases, and 9 bases separated the two germline ends. Germline V lookup: CDR1 SQVTM, CDR2 ANQGSEA. This CDR3 has 12 amino acids. The CDR3 sequence: CSVRTANSPLHF. As DNA, the CDR3 is TGCAGCGTTCGAACAGCCAATTCACCCCTCCACTTT.

This clone was seen only once. The J gene is TRBJ2-7, the V gene TRBV5-6; perhaps TRBD2 as D (6 bases). The CDR3 is 12 amino acids. Between the trimmed V and J ends, which lost 0 bases and 6 bases, there was a span of 7 bases. Per germline, CDR1 SGHDT and CDR2 YYEEEE. CDR3 region: CASSLGGGEQYF. The CDR3 nucleotides are TGTGCCAGCAGCTTGGGGGGAGGCGAGCAGTACTTC.

V usage is TRBV14 and J usage is TRBJ2-7; TRBD2 agrees at 10 bases. The germline CDR1 and CDR2 sequences are SGHDN and FVKESK. After removal of 6 bases from V and 8 bases from J, the junction contained 10 bases not matched to a gene. The CDR3 covers 14 residues. The CDR3 bases are TGTGCCAGCAGTCCGGGGCTAGCGGGAGCAAAGCAGTACTTC. It yields the protein CASSPGLAGAKQYF.

This clone was detected only a few times. The J gene is TRBJ1-2, the V gene TRBV7-8; no clear D gene. Trimming removed 5 bases from V and 4 bases from J, with 14 bases in between. The CDR3 loop spans 14 amino acids. Germline V CDR1 and CDR2: SGHVS, FQNEAQ. For the CDR3, the DNA is TGTGCCAGCAGCCCCCAGCGGGCAAGCTATGGCTACACCTTC. Amino acids: CASSPQRASYGYTF.

This clone is a singleton in its sample. The chain joins TRBV2 to TRBJ1-5; D perhaps matches TRBD1 (5 bases). This CDR3 region has 15 residues. V dropped 8 bases and J dropped 1 base, with 15 bases sitting between them. Germline CDR1 reads SNHLY; CDR2 reads FYNNEI. The CDR3 bases are TGTGCCAGCGATAGCATCCCAGGGAGCAATCAGCCCCAGCATTTT. Encoded protein: CASDSIPGSNQPQHF.

The CDR3 spells CASSLAGLGQAYGYTF. CDR3 DNA sequence: TGCGCCAGCAGCTTGGCTGGGTTGGGACAGGCCTATGGCTACACCTTC. This chain connects TRBV5-1 to TRBJ1-2, with TRBD1 identical over 8 bases. Germline loops: CDR1 SGHRS, CDR2 YFSETQ. V was clipped by 0 bases and J by 4 bases; unmatched bases: 8. The CDR3 is made up of 16 amino acids.

This rearrangement joins TRBV29-1 to TRBJ2-5; TRBD2 matches at 8 bases. The CDR3 runs 12 residues. Germline V gives CDR1 SQVTM, CDR2 ANQGSEA. The V gene end was trimmed by 1 base and the J gene end by 9 bases; junction bases not matched to a gene: 4. The CDR3 sequence: CSVEGGGRAQYF. Written as DNA, the CDR3 is TGCAGCGTTGAAGGCGGGGGGAGGGCCCAGTACTTC.

V and J are TRBV5-1 and TRBJ1-2; 7 nucleotides line up with TRBD1. This CDR3 has 15 amino acids. Looked up from germline, CDR1 is SGHRS and CDR2 is YFSETQ. The V segment lost 0 bases and the J segment 2 bases; nucleotides outside the gene matches: 4. This chain's CDR3 is CASSLGTGPNYGYTF. The CDR3 bases are TGCGCCAGCAGCTTGGGGACAGGACCAAACTATGGCTACACCTTC.

V is TRBV7-3 and J is TRBJ2-2; 11 bases align to TRBD2. The V gene's germline CDR1 is SGHTA and CDR2 FQGTGA. V dropped 4 bases and J dropped 7; count of bases not matched to a gene: 8. The CDR3 contains 16 residues. CDR3 nucleotide sequence: TGTGCCAGCAGCTCCAATAGCGGGGGGGCCGGCGGGGAGCTGTTTTTT. Amino acids: CASSSNSGGAGGELFF.

CDR3 amino acids: CSFRVHEQYF. CDR3 sequence (DNA): TGCAGTTTCAGGGTCCACGAGCAGTACTTC. The chain has TRBV20-1 and TRBJ2-7, with a weak D call TRBD1 (5 bases). V lost 8 bases, J lost 5 bases, and 10 bases lay in between. Germline CDR1 is DFQATT and CDR2 is SNEGSKA (reference sequence). This CDR3 is built from 10 residues.

This chain links TRBV4-2 with TRBJ2-1, with D possibly TRBD2 on 5 matching bases. The V end lost 5 bases, the J end lost 6 bases, and 14 bases lay between the germline ends. CDR3 length: 14 amino acids. CDR1 and CDR2 (germline): LGHNA, YNFKEQ. The CDR3 spells CASSYLLGSNEQFF. The DNA of the CDR3 is TGTGCCAGCAGCTACCTACTAGGGAGCAATGAGCAGTTCTTC.

This chain joins TRBV18 and TRBJ2-7; D gene uncertain. The CDR3 totals 14 residues. The V end was cut by 0 bases, the J end by 0 bases, with 6 bases between. Germline V gene data show CDR1 as KGHSH and CDR2 as LQKENI. In DNA, the CDR3 is TGTGCCAGCTCACCACCTTCTGTCTCCTACGAGCAGTACTTC. It encodes CASSPPSVSYEQYF.

The chain combines TRBV3-1 (or the pseudogene TRBV3-2) with TRBJ1-3; possible D gene TRBD1, 6 bases. The V gene lost 8 bases and the J gene lost 1 base, with 12 bases spanning the gap. The CDR3 has 14 amino acids. Per germline, CDR1 LGHDT and CDR2 YNNKEL (reference sequence). CDR3: CASGAGTSGNTIYF. The CDR3 region has the DNA TGTGCCAGCGGGGCAGGGACATCTGGAAACACCATATATTTT.

The J gene is TRBJ2-3, the V gene TRBV20-1, with D hard to call. Deletions cut 6 bases from V and 2 bases from J, with 6 bases between. This CDR3 region has 11 residues. Germline assignment: CDR1 DFQATT and CDR2 SNEGSKA (reference sequence). The CDR3 region is CSARYTDTQYF. In DNA form, the CDR3 reads TGCAGTGCCAGGTACACAGATACGCAGTATTTT.